What follows are 21 T cell receptor beta chains derived from one specimen sequenced in a study of control samples from healthy donors and cancer patients. Libraries were prepared by immunoSEQ multiplex PCR; TCRdb keeps only in-frame clonotypes and omits some of them. This sample has tens of thousands of clones; around four fifths occur once, and the top ten carry about 15%. The sequenced material came from blood. These receptors were taken from a man aged 45-60 years in good health.

In nucleotides, the CDR3 is TGTGCCAGCAGCGCGGGACTAGCGGGAAGGAGTCCCGGGGAGCTGTTTTTT. Protein product: CASSAGLAGRSPGELFF. The J gene is TRBJ2-2, the V gene TRBV9, with 13 nucleotides matching TRBD2. This CDR3 comprises 17 residues. CDR1 SGDLS and CDR2 YYNGEE come from the germline V gene. The V and J ends lost 3 bases and 6 bases, in that order; junction bases with no gene match: 8.

In DNA form, the CDR3 reads TGCGCCAGCAGCCCCGGAATTGGGAGGGGAACAGCAAGCAACCCTAACTATGGCTACACCTTC. This translates into CASSPGIGRGTASNPNYGYTF. This chain joins TRBV5-1 and TRBJ1-2, with D perhaps matching TRBD1 (5 bases). Germline V gene sequence: CDR1 SGHRS, CDR2 YFSETQ. Trimming took off 4 bases at V and 0 bases at J, with 31 bases between the two ends. CDR3 size: 21 residues.

This clone has only one observation. The rearrangement uses TRBV19 and TRBJ1-5; D possibly corresponds to TRBD1 (5 bases). CDR1 and CDR2 from the germline V gene are LNHDA and SQIVND (reference sequence). Trimming removed 8 bases from V and 3 bases from J, with 11 bases in between. The CDR3 is 13 amino acids. CDR3 in amino acids: CASEDIYNQPQHF. Written as DNA, the CDR3 is TGTGCCAGTGAGGACATATACAATCAGCCCCAGCATTTT.

The chain combines TRBV24-1 with TRBJ2-7, with D tentatively TRBD2 (5 bases). There are 14 residues in the CDR3. Between the trimmed V and J ends, which lost 3 bases and 4 bases, there was a span of 12 bases. The V gene's germline CDR1 is KGHDR and CDR2 SFDVKD. Here the CDR3 reads CATSDPLRGYEQYF. DNA for the CDR3: TGTGCCACCAGTGATCCTCTACGCGGGTACGAGCAGTACTTC.

V gene TRBV11-3 combines with J gene TRBJ2-1; 7 nucleotides match TRBD2. V was clipped by 0 bases and J by 2 bases; unmatched bases: 1. Per the germline V gene, CDR1 is SGHNT and CDR2 is YENEEA. This CDR3 is 15 amino acids long. The CDR3 DNA reads as TGTGCCAGCAGCTTAGAGCGGGGGACCTACAATGAGCAGTTCTTC. Translation: CASSLERGTYNEQFF.

V usage is TRBV30 and J usage is TRBJ2-7; no clear D. The CDR3 contains 12 residues. V lost 0 bases, J lost 3 bases, and 6 bases lay in between. Germline values: CDR1 GTSNPN, CDR2 SVGIG (reference sequence). For the CDR3, the DNA is TGTGCCTGGAGTGTATCGGACTACGAGCAGTACTTC. Its translation is CAWSVSDYEQYF.

The chain has TRBV12-3 or TRBV12-4 and TRBJ2-1, with unresolved D. V was trimmed by 8 bases and J by 6 bases, leaving 14 bases between them. This CDR3 contains 13 residues. CDR3 sequence: CASRPGRLNEQFF. The CDR3 coding sequence is TGTGCCAGCCGCCCAGGTCGCCTCAATGAGCAGTTCTTC.

The J gene is TRBJ2-7, the V gene TRBV12-3 or TRBV12-4; D not certain. The CDR3 is made up of 11 amino acids. Trimming removed 3 bases at V and 4 bases at J, with 4 bases between. The CDR3 DNA reads as TGTGCCAGCAGTTTGGGGTACGAGCAGTACTTC. Its protein product is CASSLGYEQYF.

The J gene is TRBJ1-4, the V gene TRBV18, with 7 bases aligning to TRBD1. The V gene's germline CDR1 is KGHSH and CDR2 LQKENI. V lost 1 base, J lost 7 bases, and 6 bases stayed unmatched. This CDR3 region has 15 residues. In nucleotides, the CDR3 is TGTGCCAGCTCACCACGGACAGGTCCCTTTGAAAAACTGTTTTTT. It is translated as CASSPRTGPFEKLFF.

The rearrangement uses TRBV7-9 and TRBJ1-2; no firm D call. The V gene's germline CDR1 is SEHNR and CDR2 FQNEAQ (reference sequence). Deletions cut 1 base from V and 3 bases from J, with 9 bases between. The CDR3 covers 14 residues. The CDR3 region has the DNA TGTGCCAGCAGCTTAGATGACAACGACTATGGCTACACCTTC. Translation gives CASSLDDNDYGYTF.

The chain employs TRBV12-3 or TRBV12-4 and TRBJ1-2, with TRBD1 matching over 7 bases. The length of the CDR3 is 13 residues. V was pared by 5 bases and J by 5 bases, with 5 bases of the junction left unmatched. Written as DNA, the CDR3 is TGTGCCAGCAGTCGACAGGGCCTATATGGCTACACCTTC. This translates into CASSRQGLYGYTF.

The J gene is TRBJ2-1, the V gene TRBV28; 8 positions agree with TRBD2. After removal of 5 bases from V and 0 bases from J, the junction contained 12 bases not matched to a gene. This CDR3 is 18 amino acids long. CDR1 is MDHEN and CDR2 is SYDVKM in the germline V gene. CDR3 loop: CASSLSPGLGSSYNEQFF. The CDR3 nucleotides read TGTGCCAGCAGTCTCAGTCCGGGACTAGGGAGCTCCTACAATGAGCAGTTCTTC.

The rearrangement joins TRBV7-8 to TRBJ1-3; D is perhaps TRBD1 (5 bases). CDR3 size: 14 residues. Germline V CDR1 and CDR2: SGHVS, FQNEAQ. Trimming took off 2 bases at V and 5 bases at J, with 10 bases between the two ends. As DNA, the CDR3 is TGTGCCAGCAGCTTACGGGGACGAAGAAACACCATATATTTT. This encodes CASSLRGRRNTIYF.

The V and J genes are TRBV24-1 and TRBJ2-5; D is uncertain. The CDR3 is 15 residues long. Trimming stripped 0 bases from V and 2 bases from J, with 9 bases between. Germline CDR1 is KGHDR and CDR2 is SFDVKD. Here the CDR3 DNA reads TGTGCCACCAGTGATTTGGGCAGCGAACAAGAGACCCAGTACTTC. Translation gives CATSDLGSEQETQYF.

The table lists this clone with a few counts. The rearrangement uses TRBV9 and TRBJ1-2, with D unclear. Germline CDR1 is SGDLS and CDR2 is YYNGEE. The CDR3 loop spans 12 amino acids. Deletions cut 3 bases from V and 5 bases from J, with 8 bases between. The CDR3 sequence is CASSAEHYGYTF. The CDR3 DNA sequence: TGTGCCAGCAGCGCAGAACATTATGGCTACACCTTC.

The V and J genes are TRBV12-3 or TRBV12-4 and TRBJ1-5; D ambiguous. There are 11 residues in the CDR3. V dropped 7 bases and J dropped 9 bases, with 10 bases sitting between them. The CDR3 coding sequence is TGTGCCAGCACCCAGGACGGGCCCCAGCATTTT. As protein: CASTQDGPQHF.

The chain links TRBV2 to TRBJ2-4; D unresolved. Germline values: CDR1 SNHLY, CDR2 FYNNEI. The CDR3 extends over 14 amino acids. V was clipped by 4 bases and J by 0 bases, with 7 bases between them. CDR3 amino acids: CASSVELAKNIQYF. The CDR3 DNA follows: TGTGCCAGCAGTGTAGAACTAGCCAAAAACATTCAGTACTTC.

V gene TRBV10-3 combines with J gene TRBJ1-4; tentatively, D is TRBD1 (5 bases). Germline V gene data show CDR1 as ENHRY and CDR2 as SYGVKD. The CDR3 sequence is 14 residues long. The V gene lost 10 bases and the J gene lost 4 bases, with 16 bases spanning the gap. CDR3 DNA sequence: TGTGCCAGCAGCAGGGACGTGGTTAATGAAAAACTGTTTTTT. Its translation: CASSRDVVNEKLFF.

The chain links TRBV19 to TRBJ2-1, with D possibly being TRBD1 (6 bases). V lost 3 bases to trimming and J lost 7 bases, with 19 bases between them. This CDR3 region has 16 residues. Germline CDR1 LNHDA, CDR2 SQIVND (reference sequence). CDR3 protein: CASSIFSGAERNEQFF. The CDR3 DNA is TGTGCCAGTAGTATCTTTTCAGGGGCAGAACGTAATGAGCAGTTCTTC.

The CDR3 loop is CASSSRRDRGGRSYNEQFF. In nucleotides, the CDR3 is TGTGCCAGCAGCTCCCGGAGGGACAGGGGGGGTAGGTCCTACAATGAGCAGTTCTTC. The genes are TRBV7-9 and TRBJ2-1; 11 positions agree with TRBD1. The CDR3 is 19 residues long. In germline, CDR1 is SEHNR, CDR2 FQNEAQ (reference sequence). The junction had 12 bases not matched to a gene; V was cut back by 4 bases and J by 1 base.

This clone was seen once. This chain connects TRBV5-1 to TRBJ1-1; D unclear. Trimming took 0 bases from V and 4 from J, leaving 7 bases between them. CDR1 and CDR2 from the germline V gene are SGHRS and YFSETQ. This CDR3 region has 13 residues. The CDR3 reads CASSLDLSTEAFF. The CDR3 DNA reads as TGCGCCAGCAGCTTGGATCTATCCACTGAAGCTTTCTTT. Using reference TRBV5-1 and TRBJ1-1 for the parts outside the CDR3, the full variable domain is KAGVTQTPRYLIKTRGQQVTLSCSPISGHRSVSWYQQTPGQGLQFLFEYFSETQRNKGNFPGRFSGRQFSNSRSEMNVSTLELGDSALYLCASSLDLSTEAFFGQGTRLTVV.